The sequence of this T cell receptor (beta chain) was determined in a study of shared clonotypes between healthy human individuals (dated by TCRdb to 2018 to 2021). Regarding the complete study: A couple of women and three men aged 18 to 49 years were included in the cohort. For each donor, CD4 naive and CD4 memory were each run on three plates, CD8 naive on two plates, and CD8 memory on one plate. To estimate repertoire size and how much clonotypes are shared between individuals, the study performed deep sequencing of blood TCR repertoires from a few healthy adults. Libraries were prepared and TCR repertoires were sequenced by different laboratories using diverse techniques, in order to increase sequencing depth and limit assay-specific biases. Leukapheresis yielded between about 0.94 and 9 billion PBMCs per donor.

A note on this clone: Its specific antigen is unknown. No base qualities exist here, and no much larger clone lies one base off it.

Results the study describes overall, beyond this receptor: Larger estimated clonotype richness was generally found for naive subsets than for memory subsets. Rarefaction of sorted-subset datasets indicated incomplete sequencing despite the large sequencing depth. Sampling was restricted to blood, and TCR repertoires in tissue are likely to differ from TCR repertoires in blood. Compared with non-shared clonotypes, clonotypes shared by all four sorted-subset donors had higher generation probabilities. Based on pairwise subsampling, the degree of clonotype sharing among donors was expected to be affected by sequencing depth. Because the study included a small number of donors, the genetic and exposure-history diversity represented was limited. When four donors were compared, the shared fraction of clonotypes was approximately 5% for naive CD4, approximately 3.3% for naive CD8, 2.3% for memory CD4, and about 0.36% for memory CD8.

Using the deep immunoSEQ assay, multiplex PCR amplified TCR CDR3 regions from genomic DNA. Genomic DNA extracted from each cell subset was distributed evenly over all wells of several immunoSEQ 96-well plates, and each plate served as one replicate. For sorted subsets, approximately 190 ng genomic DNA, equal to 30,000 or so T cell genomes, was loaded into each replicate PCR. The purified libraries were quantified using a Qubit 3.0 fluorometer, sized with a Bioanalyzer 2100, and then quantified again using the KAPA Library Quantification kit. Every immunoSEQ 96-well plate was sequenced on a dedicated single-read 150-cycle Illumina NextSeq 550 flow cell. Per the authors' processing: Because the immunoSEQ output included only junctional sequences and no quality scores, the filtering could not be the same as the filtering used for full-length reads. Sequences were annotated with PyIR, a Python wrapper for IgBLAST v1.9, and V/J genes and CDR3 were assigned using IMGT germline references. Reads were filtered out if the reads had weak V/J assignments (E-value above 1e-6), no CDR3, stop codons, out-of-frame junctions, or ambiguous translated residues. V3J clonotypes were defined as sequences sharing an identical inferred V gene, J gene, and CDR3 amino acid sequence. To compute the percentage overlap between repertoires, the number of shared unique clonotypes was divided by the size of the smaller repertoire. Three approaches were used to assess repertoire richness: RTK rarefaction, the Chao1 estimator, and Recon v2.1 estimates of unobserved clonotypes. For all TCRbeta clonotypes obtained by the gDNA method from four donors, generation probabilities were computed with OLGA. This is the immuneACCESS table as TCRdb keeps it, with only in-frame sequences that have V and J called. A part of the clones is gone; compared with another copy, unresolved V genes explain less than half, and the rest is unexplained. V and J calls plus clone size are reproduced from that table; the DNA served to infer D and trimming. This sample is represented by more than 2,000,000 clones; approximately 92% of them were singletons. 0.11% to 0.15% of the sample lies in the top ten.

CDR1 and CDR2, per the germline V gene, are SGHTA and FQGNSA. Trimming accounts for 4 bases at V and 6 bases at J, while the number of junction bases matched to no gene is 7. Taken from cysteine to phenylalanine, the CDR3 has 14 residues. Only the CDR3 part of the read is kept: 42 bases, read in frame from the first base. Donors were healthy HIV-negative adults with no recently reported acute infections or vaccinations. Every donor was a Caucasian adult living in Nashville, Tennessee, USA. CD4+ T cells were enriched through magnetic negative selection, after which naive cells were positively selected on CD45RA and the remaining negative fraction served as the memory subset. After blood collection by leukapheresis, PBMCs were isolated using Ficoll-Histopaque density gradient centrifugation and then cryopreserved in the vapor phase of liquid nitrogen. Purity and quantity of every magnetically sorted T cell population were checked by analytical flow cytometry. Genomic DNA was isolated from every sorted fraction and measured by UV absorbance on a Nanodrop 2000c.

The chain joins TRBV7-2 to TRBJ1-2; 8 junctional bases match TRBD1. This receptor was identified in a man between 18 and 29 years old in good health. Sequenced material: naive CD4+ T cells sorted from blood. The cell subset or site label here, explained by the study, means: CD45RA+ positively selected. The nucleotides read TGTGCCAGCAGCTCGAGGACAGGGCAAGATGGCTACACCTTC. This is translated as CASSSRTGQDGYTF.